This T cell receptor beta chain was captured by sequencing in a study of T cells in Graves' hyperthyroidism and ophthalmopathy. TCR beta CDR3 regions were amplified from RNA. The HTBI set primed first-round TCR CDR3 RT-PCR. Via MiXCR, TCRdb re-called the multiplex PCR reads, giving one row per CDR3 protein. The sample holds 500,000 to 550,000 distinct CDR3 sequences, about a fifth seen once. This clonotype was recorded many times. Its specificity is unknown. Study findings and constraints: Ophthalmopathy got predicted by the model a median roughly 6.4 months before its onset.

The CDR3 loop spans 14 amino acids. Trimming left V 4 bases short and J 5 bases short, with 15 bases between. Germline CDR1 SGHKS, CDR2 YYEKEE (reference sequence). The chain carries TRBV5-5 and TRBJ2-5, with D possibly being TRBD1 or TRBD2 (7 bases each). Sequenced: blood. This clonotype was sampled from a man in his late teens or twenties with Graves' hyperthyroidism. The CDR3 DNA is TGTGCCAGCAGCAGCGGGACAGCCCAGGAGACCCAGTACTTC. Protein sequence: CASSSGTAQETQYF.